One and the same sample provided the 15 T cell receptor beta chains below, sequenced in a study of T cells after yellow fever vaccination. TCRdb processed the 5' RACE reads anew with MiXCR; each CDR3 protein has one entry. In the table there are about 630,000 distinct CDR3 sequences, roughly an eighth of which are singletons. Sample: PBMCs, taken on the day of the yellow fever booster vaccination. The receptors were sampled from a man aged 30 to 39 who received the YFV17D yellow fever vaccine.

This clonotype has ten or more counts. The CDR3 region has the DNA TGTGCCAGCAGTTATGACAGGGACTACGAGCAGTACTTC. Protein sequence: CASSYDRDYEQYF. This chain connects TRBV6-5 to TRBJ2-7; TRBD1 matches at 7 bases. With V trimmed by 3 bases and J by 3 bases, 2 bases remained unmatched. The CDR3 is made up of 13 amino acids. The germline CDR1 and CDR2 sequences are MNHEY and SVGAGI.

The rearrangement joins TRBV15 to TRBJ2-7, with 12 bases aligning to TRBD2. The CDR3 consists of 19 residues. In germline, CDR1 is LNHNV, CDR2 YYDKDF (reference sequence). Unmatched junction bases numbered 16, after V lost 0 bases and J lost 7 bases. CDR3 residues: CATSRDWPSSSGRAKEQYF. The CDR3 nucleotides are TGTGCCACCAGCAGAGATTGGCCCTCTTCTAGCGGGAGGGCCAAGGAGCAGTACTTC.

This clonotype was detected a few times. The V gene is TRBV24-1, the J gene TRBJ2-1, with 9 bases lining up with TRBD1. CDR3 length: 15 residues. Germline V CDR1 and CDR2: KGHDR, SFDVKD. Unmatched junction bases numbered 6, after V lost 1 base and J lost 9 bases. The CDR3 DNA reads TGTGCCACCAGTGATTTTGGGACAGGGTCAGCTGAGCAGTTCTTC. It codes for CATSDFGTGSAEQFF.

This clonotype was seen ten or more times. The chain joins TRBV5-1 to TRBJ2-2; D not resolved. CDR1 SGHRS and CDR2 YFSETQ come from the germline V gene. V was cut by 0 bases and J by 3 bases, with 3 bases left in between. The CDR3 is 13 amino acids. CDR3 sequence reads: CASSLDDTGELFF. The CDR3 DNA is TGCGCCAGCAGCTTGGACGACACCGGGGAGCTGTTTTTT.

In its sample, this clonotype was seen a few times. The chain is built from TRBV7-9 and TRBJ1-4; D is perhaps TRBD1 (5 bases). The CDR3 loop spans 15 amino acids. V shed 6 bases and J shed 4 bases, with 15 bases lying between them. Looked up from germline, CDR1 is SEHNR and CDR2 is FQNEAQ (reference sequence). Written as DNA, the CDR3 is TGTGCCAGCAGTAGGCCCGGGACGGATAATGAAAAACTGTTTTTT. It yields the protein CASSRPGTDNEKLFF. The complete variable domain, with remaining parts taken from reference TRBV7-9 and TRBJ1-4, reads DTGVSQNPRHKITKRGQNVTFRCDPISEHNRLYWYRQTLGQGPEFLTYFQNEAQLEKSRLLSDRFSAERPKGSFSTLEIQRTEQGDSAMYLCASSRPGTDNEKLFFGSGTQLSVL.

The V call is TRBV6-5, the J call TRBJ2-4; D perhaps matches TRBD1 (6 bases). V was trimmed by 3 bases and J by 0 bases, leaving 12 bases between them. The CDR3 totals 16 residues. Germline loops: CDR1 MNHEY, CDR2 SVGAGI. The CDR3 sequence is CASSYGGSRAKNIQYF. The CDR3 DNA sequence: TGTGCCAGCAGTTATGGGGGCAGCCGAGCCAAAAACATTCAGTACTTC.

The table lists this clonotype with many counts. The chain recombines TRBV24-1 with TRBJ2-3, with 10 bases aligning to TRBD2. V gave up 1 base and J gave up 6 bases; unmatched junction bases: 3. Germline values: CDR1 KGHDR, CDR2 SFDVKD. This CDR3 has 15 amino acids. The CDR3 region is CATSDFGTSADTQYF. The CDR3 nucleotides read TGTGCCACCAGTGATTTTGGGACTAGCGCGGATACGCAGTATTTT.

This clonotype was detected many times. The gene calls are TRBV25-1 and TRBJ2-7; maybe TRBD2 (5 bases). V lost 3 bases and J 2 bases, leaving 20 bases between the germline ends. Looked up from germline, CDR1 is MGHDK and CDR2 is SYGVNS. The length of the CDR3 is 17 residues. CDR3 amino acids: CASSEGSHRDRAYEQYF. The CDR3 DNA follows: TGTGCCAGCAGTGAGGGATCTCACCGGGATCGGGCCTACGAGCAGTACTTC.

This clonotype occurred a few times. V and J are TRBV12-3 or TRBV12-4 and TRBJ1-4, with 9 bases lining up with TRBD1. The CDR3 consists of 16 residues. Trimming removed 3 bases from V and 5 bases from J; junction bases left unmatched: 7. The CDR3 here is CASSFGQGIPNEKLFF. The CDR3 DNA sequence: TGTGCCAGCAGTTTCGGACAGGGGATTCCCAATGAAAAACTGTTTTTT.

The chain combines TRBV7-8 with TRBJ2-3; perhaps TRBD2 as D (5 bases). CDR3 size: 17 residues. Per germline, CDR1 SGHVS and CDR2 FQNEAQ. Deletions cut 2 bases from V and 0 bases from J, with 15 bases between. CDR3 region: CASSLRRSGSSTDTQYF. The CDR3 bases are TGTGCCAGCAGCTTACGTAGGTCGGGGAGTAGCACAGATACGCAGTATTTT.

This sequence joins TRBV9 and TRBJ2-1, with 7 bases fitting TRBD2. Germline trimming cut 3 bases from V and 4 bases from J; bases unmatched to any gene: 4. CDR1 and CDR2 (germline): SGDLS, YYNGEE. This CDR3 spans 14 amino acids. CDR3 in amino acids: CASSGGGTYNEQFF. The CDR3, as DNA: TGTGCCAGCAGCGGGGGGGGAACTTACAATGAGCAGTTCTTC. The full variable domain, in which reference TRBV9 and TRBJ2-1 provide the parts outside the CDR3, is DSGVTQTPKHLITATGQRVTLRCSPRSGDLSVYWYQQSLDQGLQFLIQYYNGEERAKGNILERFSAQQFPDLHSELNLSSLELGDSALYFCASSGGGTYNEQFFGPGTRLTVL.

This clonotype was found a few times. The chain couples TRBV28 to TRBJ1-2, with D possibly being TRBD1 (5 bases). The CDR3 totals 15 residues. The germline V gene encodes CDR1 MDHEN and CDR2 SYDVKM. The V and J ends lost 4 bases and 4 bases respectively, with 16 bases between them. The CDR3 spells CASSWAAGRIYGYTF. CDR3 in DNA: TGTGCCAGCAGTTGGGCTGCGGGACGTATCTATGGCTACACCTTC.

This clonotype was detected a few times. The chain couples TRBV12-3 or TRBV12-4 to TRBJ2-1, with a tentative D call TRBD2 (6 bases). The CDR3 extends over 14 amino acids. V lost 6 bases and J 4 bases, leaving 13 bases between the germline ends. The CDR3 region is CASSEASDYNEQFF. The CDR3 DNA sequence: TGTGCCAGCAGCGAGGCTAGCGATTACAATGAGCAGTTCTTC.

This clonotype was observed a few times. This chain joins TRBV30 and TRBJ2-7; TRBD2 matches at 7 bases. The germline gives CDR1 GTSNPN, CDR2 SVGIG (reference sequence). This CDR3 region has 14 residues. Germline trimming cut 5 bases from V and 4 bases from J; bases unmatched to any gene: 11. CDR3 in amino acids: CAWHSGTGLYEQYF. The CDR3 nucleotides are TGTGCCTGGCACAGCGGGACCGGCCTTTACGAGCAGTACTTC.

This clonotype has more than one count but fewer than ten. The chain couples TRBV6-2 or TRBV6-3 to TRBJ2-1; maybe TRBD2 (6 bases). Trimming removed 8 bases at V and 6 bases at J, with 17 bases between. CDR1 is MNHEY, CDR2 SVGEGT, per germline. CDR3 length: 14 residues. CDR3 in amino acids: CASLSGGPGNEQFF. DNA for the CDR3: TGTGCCAGCTTATCCGGGGGTCCGGGCAATGAGCAGTTCTTC.